The source of this TCR beta chain is a study of shared clonotypes between healthy human individuals. CD45RA-negative memory and CD45RA+ naive subsets were split from the CD4+ cells. Of note for this clone: Its antigen is unknown. The same CDR3 can be traced to other DNA sequences in this sample.

The CDR3 runs 14 residues. Germline values: CDR1 SGHRS, CDR2 YFSETQ. The V and J ends lost 0 bases and 4 bases respectively, with 7 bases between them. General observations from the study: Some naive CD4 clonotypes, roughly 4.5%, turned up in common across several donors. It was the non-shared clonotypes that had lower generation probabilities than clonotypes shared by all four donors. Among donors, sharing of clonotypes was expected to be affected by sequencing depth.

Only in-frame clones appear in the TCRdb table, and some are missing; sequencing was by immunoSEQ multiplex PCR. The data show more than 2 million clones, approximately 96% seen once. This sequence originates from a man between 18 and 35 years old in good health. The genes are TRBV5-1 and TRBJ2-2; D gene uncertain. The sequenced sample consisted of naive CD4+ T cells sorted from blood. As to subset: CD45RA+ positively selected. CDR3 nucleotide sequence: TGCGCCAGCAGCTTGGCCAGAGGCACCGGGGAGCTGTTTTTT. Protein product: CASSLARGTGELFF.